The 22 T cell receptor beta chains reported below all come from one sample, sequenced in a study of human T cells and chemical hapten exposure (dated by TCRdb to the early 2020s). Library generation was performed with RACE. TCRdb names NextSeq 500 as the instrument used. TCRdb reprocessed the public reads (quality trimming at Q25 with fastp, clone calling with MiXCR) and kept in-frame beta chains. CDR3 protein sequences are deduplicated, and each keeps its most common genes and DNA. In this sample the table shows a few hundred thousand distinct CDR3 sequences, roughly 6% of which occur a single time. The ten largest clones add up to 4.5% to 6% of the sample. In light of the paper, this sample's time point label describes: patch test 2, 6 weeks after DPC sensitization. The sample's treatment or condition label, in plain terms: therapeutic diphenylcyclopropenone sensitization with weekly scalp DPC.

The source was whole blood, collected in connection with sensitization to the hapten diphenylcyclopropenone (DPC). These receptors originate from a woman between 18 and 30 years old with alopecia areata. Some clones in this sample may be carry-over from other donors' samples.

This clonotype has just a few counts. The chain couples TRBV5-1 to TRBJ2-2; a weak D match, TRBD1 (6 bases). The CDR3 runs 13 residues. Germline V lookup: CDR1 SGHRS, CDR2 YFSETQ. The ends were cut back, 1 base at V and 7 bases at J, with 8 bases in the middle. CDR3: CASSLTGIGELFF. Written as DNA, the CDR3 is TGCGCCAGCAGCTTGACAGGGATCGGGGAGCTGTTTTTT.

Many counts were recorded for this clonotype. The V gene is TRBV7-9, the J gene TRBJ1-2; unclear D gene. Trimming left V 3 bases short and J 7 bases short, with 12 bases between. The CDR3 totals 13 residues. Germline CDR1 reads SEHNR; CDR2 reads FQNEAQ (reference sequence). The CDR3 reads CASSFFEGTGYTF. Here the CDR3 DNA reads TGTGCCAGCAGCTTCTTCGAGGGTACTGGCTACACCTTC.

The table lists this clonotype with many counts. The genes are TRBV4-3 and TRBJ2-3; TRBD1 matches at 12 bases. The V segment lost 0 bases and the J segment 3 bases; nucleotides outside the gene matches: 7. The CDR3 runs to 18 residues. The germline CDR1 and CDR2 sequences are LGHNA and YSLEER. The CDR3: CASSQDSSGQGATDTQYF. Written as DNA, the CDR3 is TGCGCCAGCAGCCAAGATTCATCGGGACAGGGGGCAACAGATACGCAGTATTTT.

The gene calls are TRBV7-2 and TRBJ1-4; the D is unclear. The germline V gene encodes CDR1 SGHTA and CDR2 FQGNSA. This CDR3 is built from 15 residues. V was clipped by 3 bases and J by 10 bases, with 18 bases between them. The CDR3 sequence is CASSLEGLLRGKLFF. DNA for the CDR3: TGTGCCAGCAGCTTGGAGGGTCTACTACGCGGAAAACTGTTTTTT.

This clonotype was seen many times. The V call is TRBV7-2, the J call TRBJ2-1; weak D call: TRBD2 (6 bases). Trimming shortened V by 4 bases and J by 10 bases, and 11 bases separated the two germline ends. Germline loops: CDR1 SGHTA, CDR2 FQGNSA. The CDR3 runs 12 residues. The CDR3 DNA sequence: TGTGCCAGCAGCTCGGGGACTTCCGAGCAGTTCTTC. Amino acids: CASSSGTSEQFF.

The rearrangement links TRBV29-1 to TRBJ1-1; TRBD1 might be the D (5 bases). V lost 1 base to trimming and J lost 4 bases, with 13 bases between them. The CDR3 loop spans 14 amino acids. Germline CDR1 SQVTM, CDR2 ANQGSEA. The CDR3 region is CSVEGRASGTEAFF. The CDR3 nucleotides are TGCAGCGTTGAAGGCAGGGCAAGTGGCACTGAAGCTTTCTTT.

This clonotype has a count of ten or more. V gene TRBV28 combines with J gene TRBJ1-5; D is unresolved. The V gene's germline CDR1 is MDHEN and CDR2 SYDVKM. Trimming stripped 7 bases from V and 6 bases from J, with 10 bases between. This CDR3 comprises 12 residues. The CDR3, as DNA: TGTGCCAGCACCCATTTACGTCAGCCCCAGCATTTT. Amino acids: CASTHLRQPQHF. Full variable domain (missing parts from reference TRBV28 and TRBJ1-5): DVKVTQSSRYLVKRTGEKVFLECVQDMDHENMFWYRQDPGLGLRLIYFSYDVKMKEKGDIPEGYSVSREKKERFSLILESASTNQTSMYLCASTHLRQPQHFGDGTRLSIL.

In its sample, this clonotype was seen many times. This chain joins TRBV12-3 or TRBV12-4 and TRBJ2-7, with D perhaps TRBD2 (7 bases). The CDR3 has 14 amino acids. Trimming removed 2 bases from V and 1 base from J, with 9 bases in between. The CDR3 DNA reads as TGTGCCAGCAGTTTAAGGGGGGGGTCCTACGAGCAGTACTTC. Its translation: CASSLRGGSYEQYF.

This chain joins TRBV12-3 or TRBV12-4 and TRBJ2-4, with a weak D call TRBD2 (6 bases). V was pared by 0 bases and J by 2 bases, with 14 bases between. This CDR3 comprises 17 residues. The CDR3 spells CASSLAAEGHTKNIQYF. In DNA form, the CDR3 reads TGTGCCAGCAGTTTAGCGGCGGAGGGTCACACCAAAAACATTCAGTACTTC.

This clonotype has just a few counts. This chain uses TRBV6-5 with TRBJ2-6, with D hard to call. V shed 7 bases and J shed 1 base, with 14 bases lying between them. There are 16 residues in the CDR3. The germline V gene has CDR1 MNHEY and CDR2 SVGAGI. This CDR3 reads CASIKLGLSGANVLTF. The CDR3 DNA follows: TGTGCCAGCATAAAATTGGGTTTGTCTGGGGCCAACGTCCTGACTTTC.

This clonotype was seen a few times. CDR3 sequence reads: CASSLSEEGRNTDTQYF. CDR3 bases: TGTGCCAGCAGTCTTAGTGAGGAAGGGCGAAACACAGATACGCAGTATTTT. This chain links TRBV6-5 with TRBJ2-3; D unclear. The CDR3 length is 17 residues. Germline assignment: CDR1 MNHEY and CDR2 SVGAGI. V lost 5 bases and J 2 bases, leaving 20 bases between the germline ends.

This clonotype was seen more than once but under ten times. This chain uses TRBV6-5 with TRBJ2-2, with 7 bases matching TRBD1. CDR1 and CDR2 (germline): MNHEY, SVGAGI. V lost 5 bases, J lost 4 bases, and 7 bases stayed unmatched. The CDR3 is 15 residues long. CDR3 sequence reads: CASSQTGNPTGELFF. For the CDR3, the DNA is TGTGCCAGCAGTCAGACAGGGAACCCCACCGGGGAGCTGTTTTTT.

This clonotype was picked up many times. The V and J genes are TRBV14 and TRBJ2-3; TRBD1 matches 7 bases. The CDR3 contains 15 residues. Trimming cost V 1 base and J 6 bases; bases outside gene matches: 7. In germline, CDR1 is SGHDN, CDR2 FVKESK. The DNA of the CDR3 is TGTGCCAGCAGCCAAGTACGAGGGGGCGAGGATACGCAGTATTTT. Protein product: CASSQVRGGEDTQYF. The full variable domain, its missing parts supplied by reference TRBV14 and TRBJ2-3, is EAGVTQFPSHSVIEKGQTVTLRCDPISGHDNLYWYRRVMGKEIKFLLHFVKESKQDESGMPNNRFLAERTGGTYSTLKVQPAELEDSGVYFCASSQVRGGEDTQYFGPGTRLTVL.

This clonotype turned up a few times. The chain couples TRBV20-1 to TRBJ2-3; D not resolved. The CDR3 has 16 amino acids. V gave up 6 bases and J gave up 0 bases, with 19 bases separating them. Germline V lookup: CDR1 DFQATT, CDR2 SNEGSKA (reference sequence). The CDR3 sequence: CSAPEVTPSSTDTQYF. The CDR3, as DNA: TGCAGTGCGCCAGAGGTGACACCTTCTAGCACAGATACGCAGTATTTT.

This chain links TRBV29-1 with TRBJ2-7, with 7 bases matching TRBD1. V lost 7 bases, J lost 1 base, and 7 bases stayed unmatched. The germline V gene has CDR1 SQVTM and CDR2 ANQGSEA. The CDR3 spans 13 residues. CDR3 DNA: TGCAGCGCCGAGGACAGGAGTTCCTACGAGCAGTACTTC. It codes for CSAEDRSSYEQYF.

This clonotype was seen repeatedly, ten times or more. The chain has TRBV3-1 and TRBJ1-6, with 8 bases that match TRBD1. The CDR3 covers 15 residues. The V gene end was trimmed by 4 bases and the J gene end by 10 bases; junction bases not matched to a gene: 9. CDR1 LGHDT and CDR2 YNNKEL come from the germline V gene (reference sequence). CDR3 sequence (DNA): TGTGCCAGCAGCCTTGGACAGGGTCGCGGATCACCCCTCCACTTT. Translated: CASSLGQGRGSPLHF.

This sequence joins TRBV6-5 and TRBJ2-7; 9 bases are a match to TRBD1. Germline loops: CDR1 MNHEY, CDR2 SVGAGI. V gave up 8 bases and J gave up 4 bases; unmatched junction bases: 9. The CDR3 is made up of 14 amino acids. The CDR3 spells CASRPGTGKYEQYF. The CDR3 bases are TGTGCCAGCCGGCCCGGGACAGGGAAGTACGAGCAGTACTTC.

This clonotype was observed many times. A far larger clone differs by one base, so this is likely a read error. The chain joins TRBV6-2 or TRBV6-3 to TRBJ1-1, with D uncertain. The CDR3 loop spans 12 amino acids. The germline V gene encodes CDR1 MNHEY and CDR2 SVGEGT. The V and J ends lost 6 bases and 1 base respectively, with 6 bases between them. The CDR3 sequence is CASSIGNTEAFF. For the CDR3, the DNA is TGTGCCAGCAGCATCGGGAACACTGAAGCTTTCTTT.

This clonotype was counted a few times. The chain links TRBV6-5 to TRBJ2-3; 8 bases map to TRBD1. The CDR3 extends over 14 amino acids. Germline V gives CDR1 MNHEY, CDR2 SVGAGI. J lost 5 bases, V lost 7 bases, and 8 bases had no gene match. DNA for the CDR3: TGTGCCAGCACCAAGGACAGGGCGGGAGATACGCAGTATTTT. This gives the protein CASTKDRAGDTQYF.

The sample holds many counts of this clonotype. The chain is built from TRBV28 and TRBJ2-3, with a tentative D call TRBD1 (6 bases). This CDR3 is 17 amino acids long. Germline CDR1 reads MDHEN; CDR2 reads SYDVKM. Trimming removed 5 bases at V and 2 bases at J, with 20 bases between. CDR3 residues: CASSQKTGLGPTDTQYF. CDR3 in DNA: TGTGCCAGCAGTCAAAAGACAGGTCTTGGACCCACAGATACGCAGTATTTT.

V gene TRBV10-3 combines with J gene TRBJ2-1; TRBD1 might be the D (6 bases). V gave up 2 bases and J gave up 7 bases, with 21 bases separating them. Germline V gene lookup returns CDR1 ENHRY and CDR2 SYGVKD. The length of the CDR3 is 17 residues. The CDR3 region is CAISETKQGPSVNEQFF. The CDR3 bases are TGTGCCATCAGTGAGACCAAACAGGGCCCCTCGGTTAATGAGCAGTTCTTC.

This clonotype was recorded many times. The genes are TRBV18 and TRBJ1-5; D is unclear. The V gene lost 3 bases and the J gene lost 6 bases, with 15 bases spanning the gap. The CDR3 loop spans 15 amino acids. Germline CDR1 and CDR2: KGHSH and LQKENI. The CDR3 DNA reads as TGTGCCAGCTCACCCTTAATCGGACGGGGTCAGCCCCAGCATTTT. As protein: CASSPLIGRGQPQHF.